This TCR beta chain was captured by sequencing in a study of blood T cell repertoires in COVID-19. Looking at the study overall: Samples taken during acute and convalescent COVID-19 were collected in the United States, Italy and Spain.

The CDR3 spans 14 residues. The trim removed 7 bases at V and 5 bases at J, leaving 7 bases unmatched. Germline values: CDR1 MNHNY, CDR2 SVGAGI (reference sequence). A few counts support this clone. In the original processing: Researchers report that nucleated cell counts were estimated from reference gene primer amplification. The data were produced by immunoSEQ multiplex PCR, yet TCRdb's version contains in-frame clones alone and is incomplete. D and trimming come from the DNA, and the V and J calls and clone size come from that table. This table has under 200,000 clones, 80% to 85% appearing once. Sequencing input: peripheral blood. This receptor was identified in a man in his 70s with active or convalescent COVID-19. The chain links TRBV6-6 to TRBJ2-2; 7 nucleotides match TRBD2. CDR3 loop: CASNGGSGTGELFF. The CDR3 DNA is TGTGCCAGCAACGGGGGGAGTGGGACCGGGGAGCTGTTTTTT.